The 11 T cell receptor beta chains given below trace back to one sample, sequenced in a study of OX40 agonist ivuxolimab in advanced cancers. The repertoire was sequenced with immunoSEQ multiplex PCR; TCRdb's copy has only in-frame clones and lacks some. The sample records more than 50,000 clones, around 85% being singletons. The sample in question was CD4+ or CD8+ T cells sorted from blood, obtained in a trial of the OX40 agonist ivuxolimab. Source of these receptors: an adult with an advanced solid tumor such as melanoma, head and neck, liver or kidney cancer.

The V call is TRBV6-6, the J call TRBJ1-3; D gene unclear. The V gene's germline CDR1 is MNHNY and CDR2 SVGAGI (reference sequence). V lost 4 bases and J lost 4, with 11 bases in between. This CDR3 comprises 14 residues. CDR3 loop: CASSLGTFGNTIYF. The CDR3 DNA follows: TGTGCCAGCAGTTTAGGTACATTCGGAAACACCATATATTTT.

This rearrangement joins TRBV18 to TRBJ2-1; 8 bases agree with TRBD1. The CDR3 totals 17 residues. The V gene's germline CDR1 is KGHSH and CDR2 LQKENI. With V trimmed by 5 bases and J by 10 bases, 19 bases remained unmatched. The CDR3 DNA follows: TGTGCCAGCTCATCCGCAGGGGGCGCCGAACTATTTGAGGAGCAGTTCTTC. It translates to CASSSAGGAELFEEQFF.

This sequence joins TRBV10-3 and TRBJ1-5; 8 nucleotides match TRBD1. CDR3 length: 14 amino acids. The germline V gene has CDR1 ENHRY and CDR2 SYGVKD. V shed 4 bases, J shed 4 bases, and the junction held 3 bases outside the gene matches. Here the CDR3 reads CAISGTGKNQPQHF. CDR3 nucleotide sequence: TGTGCCATCAGTGGGACAGGGAAAAATCAGCCCCAGCATTTT.

CDR3 sequence reads: CASSERGAYTEAFF. The CDR3 nucleotides are TGTGCCAGCAGTGAACGGGGGGCGTACACTGAAGCTTTCTTT. The chain joins TRBV2 to TRBJ1-1; D is perhaps TRBD1 (6 bases). Germline CDR1 is SNHLY and CDR2 is FYNNEI. This CDR3 is built from 14 residues. The V and J ends lost 2 bases and 3 bases respectively, with 10 bases between them.

Turning to this clone: One end of the junction does not line up with germline, which may come from a read error. The rearrangement links TRBV2 to TRBJ2-3, with 10 positions matching TRBD2. The CDR3 has 15 amino acids. CDR1 is SNHLY and CDR2 is FYNNEI in the germline V gene. In DNA, the CDR3 is TGTGCCAGCAGTCAAGCGGGAGGGGTCACAGATACGCAGTATTTT. This encodes CASSQAGGVTDTQYF.

The chain uses TRBV6-5 and TRBJ1-4; weak D call: TRBD1 (6 bases). The CDR3 is made up of 14 amino acids. Germline-derived CDR1 and CDR2 are MNHEY and SVGAGI. Trimming took off 0 bases at V and 15 bases at J, with 17 bases between the two ends. As DNA, the CDR3 is TGTGCCAGCAGTTACTCAGCCGGACAGAGGAACTTGTTTTTT. Protein sequence: CASSYSAGQRNLFF.

V is TRBV6-5 and J is TRBJ2-7; perhaps TRBD2 as D (5 bases). V lost 2 bases and J 4 bases, leaving 6 bases between the germline ends. Germline loops: CDR1 MNHEY, CDR2 SVGAGI. The CDR3 is 12 amino acids. For the CDR3, the DNA is TGTGCCAGCAGTTACACGGGGTACGAGCAGTACTTC. As protein: CASSYTGYEQYF.

V gene TRBV2 combines with J gene TRBJ2-5, with D possibly being TRBD1 or TRBD2 (6 bases each). This CDR3 has 14 residues. V shed 4 bases and J shed 5 bases, with 14 bases lying between them. Germline-derived CDR1 and CDR2 are SNHLY and FYNNEI. The CDR3 DNA is TGTGCCAGCAGTGTGCGGCTAGGGGGGGAGACCCAGTACTTC. Translated, it gives CASSVRLGGETQYF.

The chain joins TRBV10-3 to TRBJ2-3, with 9 bases identical to TRBD1. V was clipped by 4 bases and J by 4 bases; unmatched bases: 12. This CDR3 is built from 17 residues. Looked up from germline, CDR1 is ENHRY and CDR2 is SYGVKD. The DNA for the CDR3 is TGTGCCATCAGTGCGACCCGGGACAGGGCTCTTTCAGATACGCAGTATTTT. Protein: CAISATRDRALSDTQYF.

This chain connects TRBV7-9 to TRBJ2-5, with 8 bases identical to TRBD2. Germline V gene sequence: CDR1 SEHNR, CDR2 FQNEAQ (reference sequence). The CDR3 sequence is 16 residues long. V lost 5 bases and J lost 5; bases outside the gene matches: 13. The CDR3 protein is CASSPLRTGGLETQYF. CDR3 sequence (DNA): TGTGCCAGCAGCCCTCTTAGGACGGGGGGGCTGGAGACCCAGTACTTC. Filled out from reference TRBV7-9 and TRBJ2-5, the complete variable domain reads DTGVSQNPRHKITKRGQNVTFRCDPISEHNRLYWYRQTLGQGPEFLTYFQNEAQLEKSRLLSDRFSAERPKGSFSTLEIQRTEQGDSAMYLCASSPLRTGGLETQYFGPGTRLLVL.

This rearrangement joins TRBV7-9 to TRBJ2-7, with TRBD1 identical over 9 bases. CDR1 and CDR2 (germline): SEHNR, FQNEAQ (reference sequence). Trimming at V came to 4 bases and at J to 3 bases, leaving 1 base not matched to a gene. The CDR3 runs 13 residues. Written as DNA, the CDR3 is TGTGCCAGCAGCTGGGACAGGGACTACGAGCAGTACTTC. Translating gives CASSWDRDYEQYF.